These T cell receptor beta chains were read from a single sample in a study of OX40 agonist ivuxolimab in advanced cancers. The protocol was immunoSEQ multiplex PCR, while the TCRdb copy is restricted to in-frame clones and leaves out a portion. This repertoire shows roughly 40,000 clones, about 86% found once; its top ten account for 21%. The sample in question was CD4+ or CD8+ T cells sorted from blood, obtained in a trial of the OX40 agonist ivuxolimab. Every receptor here comes from an adult with an advanced solid tumor such as melanoma, head and neck, liver or kidney cancer. Both conserved end residues are part of each CDR3. A D gene is named only where the DNA matches it firmly. Only some rows state a clone size, as once, few, many or a class for expanded clones.

>TRBJ2-6|TRBV11-2|.|.
TGTGCCAGCAGCTTCGGCAGGAACTCTGGGGCCAACGTCCTGACTTTC
CASSFGRNSGANVLTF
>TRBJ2-3|TRBV11-2|once|.
TGTGCCAGCAGCTTAGGACGGGATTCGTTTCTCACAGATACGCAGTATTTT
CASSLGRDSFLTDTQYF
>TRBJ1-2|TRBV9|.|TRBD1
TGTGCCAGCAGCGTACAGGGGGCCGACTATGGCTACACCTTC
CASSVQGADYGYTF
>TRBJ1-1|TRBV7-9|.|.
TGTGCCAGCAGCTTAAGTTTGGGGGACACTGAAGCTTTCTTT
CASSLSLGDTEAFF
>TRBJ1-5|TRBV2|.|.
TGTGCCAGCAGTGAAGCCCGGGAAGTTAGCAATCAGCCCCAGCATTTT
CASSEAREVSNQPQHF
>TRBJ1-1|TRBV11-2|.|.
TGTGCCAGCAGCTTACGTAGGTACACCCAGAACACTGAAGCTTTCTTT
CASSLRRYTQNTEAFF
>TRBJ2-1|TRBV27|.|.
TGTGCCAGCAGCGACCGAGGGAACAATGAGCAGTTCTTC
CASSDRGNNEQFF
>TRBJ1-5|TRBV2|.|.
TGTGCCAGCAGTGAAGTATACGCAGGGAGCAATCAGCCCCAGCATTTT
CASSEVYAGSNQPQHF
>TRBJ1-3|TRBV4-1|.|TRBD1
TGCGCCAGCAGCCAGCCCGGACAGGTCTCTGGAAACACCATATATTTT
CASSQPGQVSGNTIYF
>TRBJ1-1|TRBV6-5|once|TRBD1
TGTGCCAGCAGTTATTATAGGACAGGGCGGACTGAAGCTTTCTTT
CASSYYRTGRTEAFF
>TRBJ2-5|TRBV4-1|.|TRBD1
TGCGCCAGCAGCCAGCCGGGACAGCAAGAGACCCAGTACTTC
CASSQPGQQETQYF
>TRBJ2-1|TRBV19|.|.
TGTGCCAGTAGTATACTCCCAGGGGGGGATGAGCAGTTCTTC
CASSILPGGDEQFF
>TRBJ1-2|TRBV2|.|.
TGTGCCAGCAGTCCAGAAGGGAGGGACACTAACTATGGCTACACCTTC
CASSPEGRDTNYGYTF
>TRBJ2-1|TRBV30|.|.
TGTGCCTGGAGCGCTCAGGGCTACAATGAGCAGTTCTTC
CAWSAQGYNEQFF
>TRBJ2-3|TRBV27|.|TRBD1
TGTGCCAGCAGCCCTCAGGGGGCACACACAGATACGCAGTATTTT
CASSPQGAHTDTQYF
>TRBJ1-3|TRBV5-4|.|.
TGTGCCAGCAGCTTTTCGGGGGGGGCTAGAAACACCATATATTTT
CASSFSGGARNTIYF
>TRBJ1-1|TRBV28|.|.
TGTGCCAGCAGTTCGTGGGCGAACACTGAAGCTTTCTTT
CASSSWANTEAFF
>TRBJ2-7|TRBV7-6|.|.
TGTGCCAGCAGCGGGCCCCGCCGGGAAGAGCAGTACTTC
CASSGPRREEQYF
>TRBJ1-2|TRBV4-3|.|.
TGCGCCAGCAGCCAAGATCCGGACGGGGGCCGGAGCTACACCTTC
CASSQDPDGGRSYTF
>TRBJ2-3|TRBV9|.|.
TGTGCCAGCAGCGTAACGGGGAGACAGATAGATACGCAGTATTTT
CASSVTGRQIDTQYF
>TRBJ2-1|TRBV28|.|.
TGTGCCAGCAGTTTGAACCCCTCTAACAATGAGCAGTTCTTC
CASSLNPSNNEQFF
>TRBJ1-4|TRBV28|.|.
TGTGCCAGCAGTCCCCAGGAGACTCCTAATGAAAAACTGTTTTTT
CASSPQETPNEKLFF
>TRBJ2-5|TRBV9|.|.
TGTGCCAGCGCTTACGACAGTCAAGAGACCCAGTACTTC
CASAYDSQETQYF
>TRBJ2-3|TRBV11-1|.|.
TGTGCCAGCAGCTTAAAGCGGAAAACGCAGTATTTT
CASSLKRKTQYF
>TRBJ1-5|TRBV6-6|.|TRBD1
TGTGCCAGCAGACAGGGGGGGCTTAGCAATCAGCCCCAGCATTTT
CASRQGGLSNQPQHF
>TRBJ1-2|TRBV9|.|.
TGTGCCAGCAGCGTAGGGGTGGGTGGCTACACCTTC
CASSVGVGGYTF
>TRBJ2-5|TRBV7-2|once|.
TGTGCCAGCAGCCCCGGCAGGGTGGGGACCCAGTACTTC
CASSPGRVGTQYF
>TRBJ1-4|TRBV4-1|.|.
TGCGCCAGCACCCCAGGGCCCCTAACCGAAAAACTGTTTTTT
CASTPGPLTEKLFF
>TRBJ2-1|TRBV5-1|.|.
TGCGCCAGCAGAGAGTCAGGGGGACTAAACAATGAGCAGTTCTTC
CASRESGGLNNEQFF
>TRBJ1-2|TRBV5-6|.|TRBD1
TGTGCCAGCAGCGAGGACAGGGGGCGCGTCTATGGCTACACCTTC
CASSEDRGRVYGYTF
>TRBJ1-1|TRBV5-6|.|.
TGTGCCACACTGGGGGAGAACACTGAAGCTTTCTTT
CATLGENTEAFF
>TRBJ1-5|TRBV9|.|.
TGTGCCAGCGTTCGGGCGGGGAGCAATCAGCCCCAGCATTTT
CASVRAGSNQPQHF
>TRBJ1-5|TRBV6-1|few|TRBD1
TGTGCCAGCAGTGAAGGAGATACAGGGGTCAAACCCCAGCATTTT
CASSEGDTGVKPQHF
>TRBJ2-3|TRBV9|.|TRBD2
TGTGCCAGCAGCGTAGAAGCCACCATGAGCGGGGTGAGCACAGATACGCAGTATTTT
CASSVEATMSGVSTDTQYF
>TRBJ1-1|TRBV19|.|.
TGTGCCAGTAGACGAGGTAAGACGGCGAACACTGAAGCTTTCTTT
CASRRGKTANTEAFF
>TRBJ1-1|TRBV5-4|.|.
TGTGCCAGCAGCCGGGACACCTCCTTTGAAGCTTTCTTT
CASSRDTSFEAFF
>TRBJ1-2|TRBV9|.|TRBD1
TGTGCCAGCAGCGTAGGAGACAGGGGGTTCGGCTACACCTTC
CASSVGDRGFGYTF
>TRBJ2-1|TRBV5-8|.|.
TGTGCCAGCAGCTTCTATCCAGCATCCTACAATGAGCAGTTCTTC
CASSFYPASYNEQFF
>TRBJ1-2|TRBV7-9|.|.
TGTGCCAGCAGCCCGGGACTGCGTGGCTACACCTTC
CASSPGLRGYTF
>TRBJ1-1|TRBV2|.|.
TGTGCCAGCCGGGGGGACCTATCGAACACTGAAGCTTTCTTT
CASRGDLSNTEAFF
>TRBJ1-6|TRBV6-6|.|TRBD1
TGTGCCAGCAGTTTAGGACAGGCCTCAAATTCACCCCTCCACTTT
CASSLGQASNSPLHF
>TRBJ1-1|TRBV19|.|.
TGTGCCAGTAGTATAGGAGGGAAGGAAGCTTTCTTT
CASSIGGKEAFF
>TRBJ1-1|TRBV29-1|.|TRBD1
TGCAGCGTTGGGACAGGGAGGAAGGCTGAAGCTTTCTTT
CSVGTGRKAEAFF
>TRBJ2-6|TRBV16|.|.
TGTGCCAGCAGCCAATCGCAGGGATGGGCTGGGGCCAACGTCCTGACTTTC
CASSQSQGWAGANVLTF
>TRBJ1-2|TRBV5-4|.|.
TGTGCCAGCAGCTTTCCCACTTACCGGGGCGATCTTAACTATGGCTACACCTTC
CASSFPTYRGDLNYGYTF
>TRBJ2-3|TRBV7-8|few|TRBD2
TGTGCCAGCAGCTCTAGCGGGGGGACGATCACAGATACGCAGTATTTT
CASSSSGGTITDTQYF
>TRBJ1-2|TRBV28|few|.
TGTGCCAGCAGTTTAAACTATGGCTACACCTTC
CASSLNYGYTF
>TRBJ1-2|TRBV4-1|.|.
TGCGCCAGCAGCCAAGATTTAGGCCCTAACTATGGCTACACCTTC
CASSQDLGPNYGYTF
>TRBJ1-5|TRBV6-6|.|.
TGTGCCAGCAGTTCGCACAGCGCAGCTCAGCCCCAGCATTTT
CASSSHSAAQPQHF
>TRBJ1-2|TRBV30|.|.
TGTGCCTGGAGTGTCACTGAAGGGACGGTTGCTAACTATGGCTACACCTTC
CAWSVTEGTVANYGYTF
>TRBJ1-5|TRBV6-5|.|.
TGTGCCAGCAGCCAGGGTGGAGGGTACAATCAGCCCCAGCATTTT
CASSQGGGYNQPQHF
>TRBJ2-2|TRBV18|.|.
TGTGCCAGCTCCCCACGACACGAACGGTGGACCGGGGAGCTGTTTTTT
CASSPRHERWTGELFF
>TRBJ2-7|TRBV7-2|.|.
TGTGCCAGCAGCTCCCCCTACGAGCAGTACTTC
CASSSPYEQYF